The source of this TCR beta chain is a study of T cell repertoires in cytomegalovirus infection. Across the whole study: Indications came from public TCR beta signatures; they pointed to CMV infection and to a matching HLA type.

TCRdb independently ran MiXCR on the reads; one entry per CDR3 protein. The sample has roughly 78,000 distinct CDR3 sequences, around 40% seen once; the top ten hold more than 80%. Findings of the study overall: HLA-C-restricted CMV-specific TCR beta clonotypes were dominant in the ex vivo response.

V was clipped by 10 bases and J by 7 bases; unmatched bases: 15. Germline assignment: CDR1 ENHRY and CDR2 SYGVKD. The CDR3 loop spans 15 amino acids. This clonotype was seen once. Its target is unknown. Sequenced material: CD8+ T cells from cultured PBMCs, taken from culture after CMV antigen stimulation. The chain employs TRBV10-3 and TRBJ2-7, with TRBD2 identical over 11 bases. The sequence came from a human donor in good health (CMV status not recorded). Some clones in this sample may be carry-over from other donors' samples. CDR3 protein: CATRHGSGGAGEQYF. For the CDR3, the DNA is TGTGCCACCAGGCACGGTAGCGGGGGGGCCGGAGAGCAGTACTTC.